This TCR beta chain originates from a study of control samples from healthy donors and cancer patients (dated by TCRdb to about 2020). For this clone: No antigen is known for it. One base away there is no much larger clone; base qualities are not given.

Libraries were constructed by the immunoSEQ multiplex PCR assay. The table was pulled from immuneACCESS by TCRdb, which kept in-frame rearrangements only. Such tables lose some clones; where checked, under half of the loss comes from unresolved V genes, and the rest has no known cause. This sample gives about 140,000 clones in total; around nine tenths of them show up just once. Less than 5% of the sample is in the top ten clones. Spanning cysteine to phenylalanine, the CDR3 consists of 15 amino acids. Only CDR3 DNA is held: 45 bases, read in frame from base 1. Taken from the germline V gene (reference sequence), the CDR1 and CDR2 loops are LNHDA and SQIVND. For this chain, trimming is 5 bases at the V end and 7 bases at the J end, and the number of junction bases without a gene match is 11.

The chain employs TRBV19 and TRBJ2-7; 10 central bases correspond to TRBD1. The TCR sequence derives from a young man in good health. The sequenced sample was blood. At the DNA level, the sequence is TGTGCCAGTAGTCCGCTTGGGACAGGGGTTGTTGAGCAGTACTTC. Translated, it gives CASSPLGTGVVEQYF.